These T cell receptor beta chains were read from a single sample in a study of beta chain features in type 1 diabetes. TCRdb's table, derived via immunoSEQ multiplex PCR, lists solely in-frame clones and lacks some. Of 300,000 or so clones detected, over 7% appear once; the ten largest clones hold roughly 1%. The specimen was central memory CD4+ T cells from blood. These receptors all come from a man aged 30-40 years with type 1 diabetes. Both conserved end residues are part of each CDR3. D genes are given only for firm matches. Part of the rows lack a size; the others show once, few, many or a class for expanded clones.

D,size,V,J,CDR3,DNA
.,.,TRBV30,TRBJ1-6,CAWSFVSSYNSPLHF,TGTGCCTGGAGTTTCGTCAGCTCCTATAATTCACCCCTCCACTTT
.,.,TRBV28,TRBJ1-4,CATWGGSATNEKLFF,TGTGCCACCTGGGGAGGCTCTGCAACTAATGAAAAACTGTTTTTT
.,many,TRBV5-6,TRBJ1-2,CASSPDGYGYTF,TGTGCCAGCAGCCCCGACGGGTATGGCTACACCTTC
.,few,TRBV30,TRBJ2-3,CAWSVASRTDTQYF,TGTGCCTGGAGTGTAGCCAGCCGCACAGATACGCAGTATTTT
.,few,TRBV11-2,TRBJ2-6,CASSLDVVNVLTF,TGTGCCAGCAGCTTAGATGTGGTCAACGTCCTGACTTTC
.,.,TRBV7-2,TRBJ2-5,CASSLARLQETQYF,TGTGCCAGCAGCTTAGCGAGATTACAAGAGACCCAGTACTTC
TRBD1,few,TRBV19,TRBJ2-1,CASSISLPGQANEQFF,TGTGCCAGTAGTATTTCTCTCCCGGGACAGGCCAATGAGCAGTTCTTC
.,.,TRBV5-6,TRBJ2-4,CASSIDREGNIQYF,TGTGCCAGCAGCATCGACAGGGAGGGGAACATTCAGTACTTC
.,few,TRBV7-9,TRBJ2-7,CASSLPSSYEQYF,TGTGCCAGCAGCTTACCAAGCTCCTACGAGCAGTACTTC
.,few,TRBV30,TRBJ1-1,CAWRNRRDTEAFF,TGTGCCTGGAGAAACAGACGGGACACTGAAGCTTTCTTT
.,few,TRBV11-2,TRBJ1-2,CASSLQIGGGDGYTF,TGTGCCAGCAGCTTACAAATCGGAGGCGGGGATGGCTACACCTTC
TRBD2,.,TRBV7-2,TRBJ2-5,CASSRWTSGISQYF,TGTGCCAGCAGCCGATGGACTAGCGGTATAAGCCAGTACTTC
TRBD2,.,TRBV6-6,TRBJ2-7,CASTRGTSGGYEQYF,TGTGCCAGCACTAGAGGGACTAGCGGGGGTTACGAGCAGTACTTC
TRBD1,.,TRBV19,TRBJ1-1,CASSIRDRGRLNTEAFF,TGTGCCAGTAGTATCCGTGACAGGGGGAGATTGAACACTGAAGCTTTCTTT
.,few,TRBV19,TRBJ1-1,CASSIRGSDTEAFF,TGTGCCAGTAGTATTCGGGGTTCGGACACTGAAGCTTTCTTT
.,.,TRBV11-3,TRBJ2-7,CASSPNPAGRQYF,TGTGCCAGCAGCCCAAATCCGGCAGGGCGGCAGTACTTC
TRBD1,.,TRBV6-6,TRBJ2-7,CASSYGQGRDEQYF,TGTGCCAGCAGTTACGGACAGGGGAGAGACGAGCAGTACTTC
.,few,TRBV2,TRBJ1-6,CASSEGARNSPLHF,TGTGCCAGCAGTGAAGGGGCAAGGAATTCACCCCTCCACTTT
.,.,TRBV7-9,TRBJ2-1,CASSWLDEQFF,TGTGCCAGCAGCTGGTTGGATGAGCAGTTCTTC
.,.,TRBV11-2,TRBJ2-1,CASGTFWNNEQFF,TGTGCCAGCGGAACCTTCTGGAACAATGAGCAGTTCTTC
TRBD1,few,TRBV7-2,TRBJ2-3,CASSPRQGTSTDTQYF,TGTGCCAGCAGCCCCCGACAGGGAACTAGCACAGATACGCAGTATTTT
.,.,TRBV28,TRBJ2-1,CASSNIGTKFF,TGTGCCAGCAGTAACATCGGGACAAAGTTCTTC
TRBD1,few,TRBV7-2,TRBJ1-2,CASSPDRDRVYGYTF,TGTGCCAGCAGCCCCGACCGGGACAGGGTCTATGGCTACACCTTC
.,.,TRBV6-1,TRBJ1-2,CAISEADFDSNYGYTF,TGTGCCATCAGTGAGGCGGACTTCGATTCTAACTATGGCTACACCTTC
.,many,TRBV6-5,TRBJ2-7,CASSYDGAGEQYF,TGTGCCAGCAGTTACGACGGGGCGGGGGAGCAGTACTTC
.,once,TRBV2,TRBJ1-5,CATRTDSNQPQHF,TGTGCCACCCGAACGGACAGCAATCAGCCCCAGCATTTT
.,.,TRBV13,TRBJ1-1,CASSRGAGNTEAFF,TGTGCCAGCAGCCGGGGGGCGGGAAACACTGAAGCTTTCTTT
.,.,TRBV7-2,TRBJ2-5,CASSWDFQETQYF,TGTGCCAGCAGCTGGGACTTCCAAGAGACCCAGTACTTC
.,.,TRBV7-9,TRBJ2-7,CASSSEYEQYF,TGTGCCAGCAGCTCTGAGTACGAGCAGTACTTC
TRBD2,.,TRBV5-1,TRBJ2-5,CASSWGTSGQETQYF,TGCGCCAGCAGCTGGGGGACTAGCGGGCAAGAGACCCAGTACTTC
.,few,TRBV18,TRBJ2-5,CASSPRRGGTTSQETQYF,TGTGCCAGCTCACCTCGGCGCGGAGGAACAACTTCCCAAGAGACCCAGTACTTC
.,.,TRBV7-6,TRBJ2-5,CASSQYVRVRETQYF,TGTGCCAGCAGCCAATACGTAAGGGTGCGCGAGACCCAGTACTTC
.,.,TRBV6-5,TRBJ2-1,CASSPVGLRYNEQFF,TGTGCCAGCAGCCCTGTCGGATTACGGTACAATGAGCAGTTCTTC
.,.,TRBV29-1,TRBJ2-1,CSVEDSEVWLF,TGCAGCGTTGAAGACTCGGAGGTCTGGCTCTTC
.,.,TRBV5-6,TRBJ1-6,CASSPGRHNSPLHF,TGTGCCAGCAGCCCGGGACGGCATAATTCACCCCTCCACTTT
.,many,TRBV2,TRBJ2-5,CASRPGPDRETQYF,TGTGCCAGCAGACCCGGCCCTGATCGGGAGACCCAGTACTTC
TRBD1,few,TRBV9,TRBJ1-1,CASSVAWTGETEAFF,TGTGCCAGCAGCGTAGCTTGGACAGGGGAAACTGAAGCTTTCTTT
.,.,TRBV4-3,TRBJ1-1,CASSQDISAMNTEAFF,TGCGCCAGCAGCCAAGATATTTCAGCCATGAACACTGAAGCTTTCTTT
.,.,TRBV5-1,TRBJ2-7,CASSFSSQGTYEQYF,TGCGCCAGCAGCTTTTCCTCACAGGGAACCTACGAGCAGTACTTC
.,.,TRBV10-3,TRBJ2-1,CAIRDSYNEQFF,TGTGCCATCAGGGACAGTTACAATGAGCAGTTCTTC
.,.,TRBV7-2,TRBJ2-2,CASSKITGELFF,TGTGCCAGCAGCAAAATCACCGGGGAGCTGTTTTTT
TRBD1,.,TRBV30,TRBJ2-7,CAWSSDRGYEQYF,TGTGCCTGGAGCTCGGACAGGGGATACGAGCAGTACTTC
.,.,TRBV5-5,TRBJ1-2,CASSLQGYGYTF,TGTGCCAGCAGCTTACAGGGATATGGCTACACCTTC
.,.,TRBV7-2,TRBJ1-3,CASSFVQGAGGDTIYF,TGTGCCAGCAGCTTTGTGCAGGGCGCAGGAGGGGACACCATATATTTT
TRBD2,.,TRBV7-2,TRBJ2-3,CASSGLAGITDTQYF,TGTGCCAGCAGCGGCCTAGCGGGAATCACAGATACGCAGTATTTT
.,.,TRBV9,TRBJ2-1,CASSVVGGGEQFF,TGTGCCAGCAGCGTAGTGGGAGGCGGTGAGCAGTTCTTC
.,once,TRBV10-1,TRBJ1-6,CASSESVGRSPLHF,TGCGCCAGCAGTGAATCTGTGGGTCGGTCACCCCTCCACTTT
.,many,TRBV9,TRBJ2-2,CASSGPTGNTGELFF,TGTGCCAGCAGCGGTCCGACAGGGAACACCGGGGAGCTGTTTTTT
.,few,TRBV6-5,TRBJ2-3,CASSERGTQYF,TGTGCCAGCAGTGAACGGGGTACGCAGTATTTT
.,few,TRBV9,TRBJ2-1,CASSVAGGPLDEQFF,TGTGCCAGCAGCGTAGCCGGGGGGCCCCTCGATGAGCAGTTCTTC
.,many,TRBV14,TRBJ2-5,CASSQVRSYQETQYF,TGTGCCAGCAGCCAAGTCCGGTCGTACCAAGAGACCCAGTACTTC
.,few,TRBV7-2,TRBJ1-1,CASSLRGTMNTEAFF,TGTGCCAGCAGCTTAAGAGGGACAATGAACACTGAAGCTTTCTTT
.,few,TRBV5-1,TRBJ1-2,CASSFQGFLRDGYTF,TGCGCCAGCAGCTTCCAGGGGTTCCTTAGGGATGGCTACACCTTC